This entry lists 16 T cell receptor beta chains sequenced from one sample in a study of vaccination effects on CD4 cells after COVID-19. Clones were sequenced by immunoSEQ multiplex PCR, and TCRdb holds only the in-frame ones, with some missing. The sample comprises about 69,000 clones, 76% of which are singletons, and more than 0.9% rests with the top ten. CD4+ T cells specific for antigen were expanded with viral peptide pools by the ViraFEST assay before sequencing. CD4+ T cell isolation took place after 10 days of culture. Participants were vaccinated with two doses of either the BNT162b2 or mRNA-1273 vaccine. No antigen has been assigned to these receptors. This specimen was CD4+ T cells from PBMCs cultured with HCoV-OC43 spike peptides, taken after COVID-19 vaccination. Indicated subset: HCoV-OC43 spike overlapping peptide pool stimulation. The origin of the receptors is a human donor who received a COVID-19 vaccine.

The chain employs TRBV9 and TRBJ2-1; unclear D gene. The germline gives CDR1 SGDLS, CDR2 YYNGEE. V lost 4 bases to trimming and J lost 3 bases, with 5 bases between them. The CDR3 contains 12 residues. CDR3 DNA: TGTGCCAGCAGCCAGTACTACAATGAGCAGTTCTTC. Its protein product is CASSQYYNEQFF.

Regarding this clone: Within the sample, other DNA sequences also encode this same CDR3. The chain links TRBV6-2 or TRBV6-3 to TRBJ1-6; unclear D gene. The CDR3 covers 12 residues. V was trimmed by 2 bases and J by 10 bases, leaving 6 bases between them. CDR1 MNHEY and CDR2 SVGEGT come from the germline V gene. The CDR3 bases are TGTGCCAGCAGTTACCTCAGCTCACCCCTCCACTTT. Translated, it gives CASSYLSSPLHF.

This chain connects TRBV6-5 to TRBJ1-1; TRBD1 is a possible D gene (6 bases). V lost 8 bases to trimming and J lost 6 bases, with 10 bases between them. The CDR3 extends over 11 amino acids. Germline V gives CDR1 MNHEY, CDR2 SVGAGI. This CDR3 reads CASATGPEAFF. Written as DNA, the CDR3 is TGTGCCAGCGCGACAGGCCCTGAAGCTTTCTTT.

This clone was counted only a few times. The genes are TRBV5-5 and TRBJ1-3; D gene unclear. Per germline, CDR1 SGHKS and CDR2 YYEKEE (reference sequence). The CDR3 is 14 residues long. The V and J ends lost 3 bases and 1 base respectively, with 8 bases between them. For the CDR3, the DNA is TGTGCCAGCAGCTATTTCATATCTGGAAACACCATATATTTT. Translated, it gives CASSYFISGNTIYF.

CDR3 coding DNA: TGTGCCAGCAGTCTAGTAGAGGGGACGGATGAGCAGTTCTTC. Its protein product is CASSLVEGTDEQFF. This chain links TRBV2 with TRBJ2-1; possibly TRBD1 or TRBD2 for D (5 bases each). Trimming pared 5 bases from V and 8 bases from J, leaving 16 bases between. The CDR3 has 14 amino acids. Germline CDR1 and CDR2: SNHLY and FYNNEI.

CDR3 nucleotide sequence: TGTGCCAGCAGCCCCGGGGACAGCAAGAAAGAGACCCAGTACTTC. Amino acid sequence: CASSPGDSKKETQYF. This chain uses TRBV7-3 with TRBJ2-5; TRBD1 agrees at 7 bases. Per the germline V gene, CDR1 is SGHTA and CDR2 is FQGTGA. This CDR3 spans 15 amino acids. V gave up 5 bases and J gave up 3 bases; unmatched junction bases: 9.

The chain combines TRBV23-1 with TRBJ1-5, with D perhaps TRBD1 (5 bases). TRBV23-1 is an open reading frame whose function is uncertain. V shed 7 bases and J shed 5 bases, with 27 bases lying between them. The CDR3 sequence is 18 residues long. The DNA for the CDR3 is TGCGCCAGCACCTTTTTATTCAGGGACCCGGGCGGGCATCAGCCCCAGCATTTT. Translation: CASTFLFRDPGGHQPQHF.

The rearrangement links TRBV20-1 to TRBJ1-6; TRBD1 is a possible D gene (6 bases). The V gene's germline CDR1 is DFQATT and CDR2 SNEGSKA (reference sequence). Between the trimmed V and J ends, which lost 3 bases and 11 bases, there was a span of 14 bases. The CDR3 is 13 amino acids. CDR3 in DNA: TGCAGTGCTAGTAGGCAGGGGATTCCACCCCTCCACTTT. The encoded protein is CSASRQGIPPLHF.

The chain links TRBV2 to TRBJ1-2, with D unclear. Between the trimmed V and J ends, which lost 5 bases and 8 bases, there was a span of 15 bases. CDR1 and CDR2 from the germline V gene are SNHLY and FYNNEI. This CDR3 contains 13 residues. The DNA of the CDR3 is TGTGCCAGCAGTCCCCAAGTAGGAACGGGCTACACCTTC. It codes for CASSPQVGTGYTF.

The chain couples TRBV19 to TRBJ2-2, with 7 bases aligning to TRBD1. J lost 5 bases, V lost 4 bases, and 10 bases had no gene match. Germline values: CDR1 LNHDA, CDR2 SQIVND (reference sequence). The CDR3 covers 16 residues. The CDR3 nucleotides are TGTGCCAGTAGTACCAAGCACCTGACAGGGACCGGGGAGCTGTTTTTT. Its protein product is CASSTKHLTGTGELFF.

The rearrangement joins TRBV6-1 to TRBJ2-2; no clear D gene. The ends were cut back, 1 base at V and 13 bases at J, with 13 bases in the middle. Germline CDR1 and CDR2: MNHNS and SASEGT. The CDR3 has 13 amino acids. The CDR3 protein is CASSEVERSGLFF. The CDR3 region has the DNA TGTGCCAGCAGTGAAGTGGAGCGCTCGGGGCTGTTTTTT.

The rearrangement joins TRBV10-2 to TRBJ2-7; 8 bases map to TRBD1. The trim removed 6 bases at V and 4 bases at J, leaving 8 bases unmatched. The CDR3 covers 14 residues. The germline V gene has CDR1 WSHSY and CDR2 SAAADI. This CDR3 is CASRGQGGLYEQYV. Written as DNA, the CDR3 is TGCGCCAGCAGAGGACAGGGAGGATTGTACGAGCAGTACGTC.

J is TRBJ1-1 and V is TRBV28; TRBD1 agrees at 8 bases. In germline, CDR1 is MDHEN, CDR2 SYDVKM. The CDR3 is made up of 13 amino acids. V shed 4 bases, J shed 10 bases, and the junction held 8 bases outside the gene matches. The CDR3 region has the DNA TGTGCCAGCAGTTATTATCAAACAGGGGGAGCTTTCTTT. Protein product: CASSYYQTGGAFF.

This clone was seen just once. The gene calls are TRBV11-2 and TRBJ2-2; D call uncertain. The CDR3 consists of 14 residues. The germline V gene has CDR1 SGHAT and CDR2 FQNNGV. V lost 5 bases and J lost 5, with 12 bases in between. CDR3 nucleotide sequence: TGTGCCAGCAGCCCTAGGAGTACTACCGGGGAGCTGTTTTTT. Translating gives CASSPRSTTGELFF.

The chain uses TRBV4-1 and TRBJ2-1; D gene uncertain. Germline assignment: CDR1 MGHRA and CDR2 YSYEKL. The V end lost 0 bases, the J end lost 8 bases, and 8 bases lay between the germline ends. This CDR3 is 13 amino acids long. This chain's CDR3 is CASSQDRLYEQFF. The CDR3 DNA reads as TGCGCCAGCAGCCAAGATAGACTCTATGAGCAGTTCTTC.

The V gene is TRBV23-1, the J gene TRBJ2-3; unclear D gene. TRBV23-1 counts as an open reading frame of uncertain function. This CDR3 contains 14 residues. V was clipped by 3 bases and J by 5 bases, with 12 bases between them. CDR3 nucleotide sequence: TGCGCCAGCAGTCACGCAGCCGGCAGAGATACGCAGTATTTT. It is translated as CASSHAAGRDTQYF.